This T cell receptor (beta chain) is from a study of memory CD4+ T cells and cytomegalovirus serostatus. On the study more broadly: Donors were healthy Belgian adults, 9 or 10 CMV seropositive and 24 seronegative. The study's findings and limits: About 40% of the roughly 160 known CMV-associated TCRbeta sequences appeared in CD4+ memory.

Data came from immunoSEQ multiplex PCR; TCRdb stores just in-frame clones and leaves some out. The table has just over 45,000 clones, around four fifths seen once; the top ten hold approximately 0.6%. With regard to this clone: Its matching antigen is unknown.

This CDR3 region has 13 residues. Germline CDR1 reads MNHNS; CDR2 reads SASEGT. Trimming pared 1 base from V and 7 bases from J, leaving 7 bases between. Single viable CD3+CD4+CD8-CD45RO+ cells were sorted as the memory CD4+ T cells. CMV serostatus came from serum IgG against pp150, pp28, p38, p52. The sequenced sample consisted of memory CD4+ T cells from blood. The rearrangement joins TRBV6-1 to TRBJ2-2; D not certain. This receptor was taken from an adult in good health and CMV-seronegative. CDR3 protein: CASSEEMNGELFF. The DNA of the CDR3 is TGTGCCAGCAGTGAAGAGATGAACGGGGAGCTGTTTTTT.